This T cell receptor (beta chain) was sequenced for a study of long-term antiretroviral therapy in people with HIV. Broader study findings: The data indicate that diversity increased after ART but remained below transplant donor controls. Researchers lacked any data on ART adherence, viral resistance or therapy changes. The clones with expansion before ART were dominant in the repertoire at all time points. Older ART regimens may have been in use when blood was drawn between the mid-2000s and the late 2010s.

Points on this clone: What it binds is not known.

There are 15 residues in the CDR3. The trim removed 2 bases at V and 2 bases at J, leaving 5 bases unmatched. Germline loops: CDR1 MNHEY, CDR2 SMNVEV (reference sequence). Running of the v3.0 immunoSEQ assay took place at survey level. TCRdb's copy holds only in-frame clones and misses some; the assay was immunoSEQ multiplex PCR. Among around 20,000 clones, around 81% were seen once, and the ten largest hold 6.9%. The specimen was unsorted PBMCs, collected 2.2 years after starting antiretroviral therapy. The TCR was taken from a man aged 50 to 59 with HIV. The chain uses TRBV27 and TRBJ2-7; 8 positions match TRBD2. The DNA for the CDR3 is TGTGCCAGCAGTTTAGCGGGGGGCTTTACCTACGAGCAGTACTTC. Encoded protein: CASSLAGGFTYEQYF.